The rows below give T cell receptor beta chains drawn from one sample of a study of T cell changes during pregnancy in multiple sclerosis. Some clones are missing from TCRdb's copy, which holds only in-frame ones; the method was immunoSEQ multiplex PCR. The data contain 40,000 or so clones, 91% of them singletons. The source was CD8+ T cells from peripheral blood mononuclear cells, collected in the second trimester of pregnancy. Receptors were obtained from a female donor with multiple sclerosis, enrolled in a pregnancy study. The CDR3 runs from the conserved cysteine through the conserved F or W.

v_call	j_call	cdr3_aa
TRBV11-1	TRBJ2-7	CASSPRLAGTAGEQYF
TRBV4-1	TRBJ2-3	CASSQDGTGGWDTQYF
TRBV6-6	TRBJ1-2	CASSSSSTGNNGYTF
TRBV13	TRBJ1-5	CASSADRVQPQHF
TRBV28	TRBJ2-7	CASSRYPSSGDEQYF
TRBV7-9	TRBJ1-4	CASSSSGEANEKLFF
TRBV9	TRBJ1-5	CASSVDGGSNQPQHF
TRBV13	TRBJ1-2	CASSLGTDLYGYTF
TRBV7-2	TRBJ2-7	CASSFPGTGVFYEQYF
TRBV5-4	TRBJ2-7	CASSGTSGESYEQYF
TRBV11-2	TRBJ1-2	CASSLGRSIYGYTF
TRBV9	TRBJ2-1	CASSVGGGSHNEQFF
TRBV27	TRBJ2-2	CASTPGTTNTGELFF
TRBV4-2	TRBJ2-3	CASSPGQHTSDTQYF
TRBV19	TRBJ2-1	CASSIQGANEQFF
TRBV6-5	TRBJ2-7	CASREVGGSSEQYF
TRBV18	TRBJ1-1	CASSPPATGKNTEAFF
TRBV18	TRBJ2-7	CASLGTSGNGYEQYF
TRBV9	TRBJ1-4	CASSVGLLAVEKLFF
TRBV29-1	TRBJ2-7	CSARTSGAYEQYF
TRBV19	TRBJ2-7	CASSPNGGYEQYF
TRBV4-2	TRBJ2-1	CASSQAGAGGTWYEQFF
TRBV4-2	TRBJ1-1	CASSQEEAVVNTEAFF
TRBV6-1	TRBJ1-1	CASSAGTIIFTEAFF
TRBV30	TRBJ1-5	CAWSVGQGGQPQHF
TRBV5-1	TRBJ2-5	CASKPSGGPANQETQYF
TRBV11-2	TRBJ2-7	CASSLPGTPYLYEQYF
TRBV7-2	TRBJ1-2	CASSLDWRGYGYTF
TRBV29-1	TRBJ2-7	CSVDFGRYEQYF
TRBV27	TRBJ2-7	CASRPHSLAGEFYEQYF
TRBV5-6	TRBJ2-3	CASSGDRGLRTDTQYF
TRBV4-3	TRBJ2-3	CASSQEAGTDYTDTQYF
TRBV7-9	TRBJ2-7	CASSSDRGFTYEQYF
TRBV6-1	TRBJ1-2	CASSDSGGTYGYTF
TRBV6-1	TRBJ2-5	CASSEAPTGLLSETQYF
TRBV5-6	TRBJ1-1	CASSFYGPTEAFF
TRBV10-3	TRBJ2-2	CASLGSTGELFF
TRBV27	TRBJ2-1	CAARSGSSYNEQFF
TRBV7-8	TRBJ1-5	CASSSDREINQPQHF
TRBV5-6	TRBJ1-2	CASSPGQSPGYTF
TRBV10-2	TRBJ1-2	CASSEPWTGLNDGYTF
TRBV2	TRBJ1-1	CATARGPLRENTEAFF
TRBV7-9	TRBJ2-7	CASSSTTGPVWNEQYF
TRBV11-2	TRBJ1-2	CASSLAGDGPDGYTF
TRBV4-3	TRBJ2-1	CASSQVQGYGSYNEQFF
TRBV30	TRBJ1-1	CAWSVQADTEAFF
TRBV10-3	TRBJ1-2	CAINPNVGLGYTF
TRBV7-9	TRBJ2-7	CASSSSPADSWAYEQYF
TRBV27	TRBJ1-3	CASSTGGAGNTIYF
TRBV10-3	TRBJ2-3	CAISSRGDTQYF
TRBV2	TRBJ2-7	CASSEVGASLPTTYEQYF
TRBV30	TRBJ1-1	CAWSFPGLTEAFF
TRBV9	TRBJ1-3	CASDKGESSGNTIYF